Listed below are T cell receptor beta chains from one sample, sequenced in a study of T cell responses to AZD1222 COVID-19 vaccine. Assay: immunoSEQ multiplex PCR; the TCRdb copy retains only in-frame clones and omits some. The sample lists around 87,000 clones, 85% to 90% occurring once. The source was peripheral blood, collected on day 0 of AZD1222 vaccination. The receptors here all came from an adult in good health. The CDR3 runs from the conserved cysteine through the conserved F or W. The order of the fields is D gene, V gene, J gene, clone size, CDR3 DNA, CDR3 protein. A D gene is named only where the DNA matches it firmly. Where a row states a size, it is once, few, many or the class of an expanded clone; other rows omit it.

D: NA; V: TRBV7-2; J: TRBJ2-5; size: NA; DNA: TGTGCCAGCAGCTTAGGGGGAAGAGGGGCAGAGACCCAGTACTTC; CDR3: CASSLGGRGAETQYF
D: NA; V: TRBV2; J: TRBJ1-1; size: NA; DNA: TGTGCCAGCAGTGAACGACTGCTCGGGACTGAAGCTTTCTTT; CDR3: CASSERLLGTEAFF
D: NA; V: TRBV6-2/TRBV6-3; J: TRBJ2-5; size: once; DNA: TGTGCCAGCAGCCGCACCTCGACAGAACCCCAGTACTTC; CDR3: CASSRTSTEPQYF
D: TRBD1; V: TRBV29-1; J: TRBJ1-1; size: NA; DNA: TGCAGCGTACTCGGGACAGGGGGCACTGAAGCTTTCTTT; CDR3: CSVLGTGGTEAFF
D: NA; V: TRBV27; J: TRBJ1-2; size: few; DNA: TGTGCCAGCAGTTTATATGCTAATTTGGGCTATGGCTACACCTTC; CDR3: CASSLYANLGYGYTF
D: TRBD1; V: TRBV28; J: TRBJ1-6; size: few; DNA: TGTGCCAGCAGTCCCCGGGACAGGGTGAATTCACCCCTCCACTTT; CDR3: CASSPRDRVNSPLHF
D: NA; V: TRBV10-1; J: TRBJ1-1; size: NA; DNA: TGCGCCAGCTCTTTTGGGGGGCTCACTGAAGCTTTCTTT; CDR3: CASSFGGLTEAFF
D: TRBD1; V: TRBV19; J: TRBJ1-5; size: few; DNA: TGTGCCAGTATCCCTTCGAGGGGGCTGGGCAATCAGCCCCAGCATTTT; CDR3: CASIPSRGLGNQPQHF
D: NA; V: TRBV7-2; J: TRBJ1-5; size: NA; DNA: TGTGCCAGCAGCTCACAGGGAGGGAGACAGCCCCAGCATTTT; CDR3: CASSSQGGRQPQHF
D: TRBD1; V: TRBV7-2; J: TRBJ1-5; size: NA; DNA: TGTGCCAGCAGCTCCCGACAGGGTGATCAGCCCCAGCATTTT; CDR3: CASSSRQGDQPQHF
D: TRBD1; V: TRBV25-1; J: TRBJ2-3; size: once; DNA: TGTGCCAGCAGTGAATACAGGGGGCTAAGCACAGATACGCAGTATTTT; CDR3: CASSEYRGLSTDTQYF
D: NA; V: TRBV5-1; J: TRBJ1-1; size: NA; DNA: TGCGCCAGCAGCCAAGACCGGGGCACTGAAGCTTTCTTT; CDR3: CASSQDRGTEAFF
D: NA; V: TRBV2; J: TRBJ1-1; size: NA; DNA: TGTGCCAGCAGTGAGCAGGGACCGAACACTGAAGCTTTCTTT; CDR3: CASSEQGPNTEAFF
D: NA; V: TRBV30; J: TRBJ1-2; size: NA; DNA: TGTGCCTGGAGTGGCCCCGGACCGGGCCATGGCTACACCTTC; CDR3: CAWSGPGPGHGYTF
D: NA; V: TRBV10-3; J: TRBJ1-2; size: NA; DNA: TGTGCCATCAGTGAGTCGCTCGACTATGGCTACACCTTC; CDR3: CAISESLDYGYTF
D: TRBD2; V: TRBV28; J: TRBJ2-4; size: once; DNA: TGTGCCAGCAGCAACCCTCCTAGCGGGAGGGGGAACATTCAGTACTTC; CDR3: CASSNPPSGRGNIQYF
D: NA; V: TRBV12-3/TRBV12-4; J: TRBJ1-4; size: NA; DNA: TGTGCCAGCAGTTATAGGGAAAAACTGTTTTTT; CDR3: CASSYREKLFF
D: NA; V: TRBV20-1; J: TRBJ2-1; size: once; DNA: TGCAGTGCTACAGCGTTAATTGAGCAGTTCTTC; CDR3: CSATALIEQFF
D: NA; V: TRBV5-1; J: TRBJ2-1; size: NA; DNA: TGCGCCAGCAGCTTGGAGGGGGGCCGCTCCTACAATGAGCAGTTCTTC; CDR3: CASSLEGGRSYNEQFF
D: NA; V: TRBV6-1; J: TRBJ2-4; size: NA; DNA: TGTGCCAGCAGTGAAATCTCCCCTGCCAAAAACATTCAGTACTTC; CDR3: CASSEISPAKNIQYF
D: TRBD2; V: TRBV28; J: TRBJ2-2; size: NA; DNA: TGTGCCAGCAGTCACCCGGGACTAGCGGGAGGGTACACCGGGGAGCTGTTTTTT; CDR3: CASSHPGLAGGYTGELFF
D: NA; V: TRBV4-2; J: TRBJ1-6; size: NA; DNA: TGTGCCAGCAGCCAAGAAGGGGCAGGTAGGACGGATAATTCACCCCTCCACTTT; CDR3: CASSQEGAGRTDNSPLHF
D: NA; V: TRBV5-1; J: TRBJ2-5; size: NA; DNA: TGCGCCAGCAGGCTAGAAGAGACCCAGTACTTC; CDR3: CASRLEETQYF
D: TRBD1; V: TRBV7-2; J: TRBJ1-4; size: NA; DNA: TGTGCCAGCAGCCCTACCAGGGGGGATAATGAAAAACTGTTTTTT; CDR3: CASSPTRGDNEKLFF
D: NA; V: TRBV7-8; J: TRBJ2-7; size: few; DNA: TGTGCCAGCAGCTTAGCGTGGGCAGTTGGAACCTACGAGCAGTACTTC; CDR3: CASSLAWAVGTYEQYF
D: NA; V: TRBV3-1/TRBV3-2; J: TRBJ2-1; size: NA; DNA: TGTGCCAGCAGCCAAGATCGGGGGCTAGCGATCCTCAATGAGCAGTTCTTC; CDR3: CASSQDRGLAILNEQFF
D: NA; V: TRBV5-6; J: TRBJ1-3; size: NA; DNA: TGTGCCAGCAGCTTACCTGGCTCTGGAAACACCATATATTTT; CDR3: CASSLPGSGNTIYF
D: NA; V: TRBV12-3/TRBV12-4; J: TRBJ1-1; size: NA; DNA: TGTGCCAGCAGTTTAGCGCACCACACTGAAGCTTTCTTT; CDR3: CASSLAHHTEAFF
D: NA; V: TRBV7-9; J: TRBJ2-2; size: NA; DNA: TGTGCCAGCAGCCCCCGGGCCCGGGAAACCGGGGAGCTGTTTTTT; CDR3: CASSPRARETGELFF
D: NA; V: TRBV5-5; J: TRBJ1-4; size: NA; DNA: TGTGCCAGCAGCTCCTCCTGGGCTAATGAAAAACTGTTTTTT; CDR3: CASSSSWANEKLFF
D: NA; V: TRBV25-1; J: TRBJ1-2; size: once; DNA: TGTGCCAGCAGTGATGCCCGGTTTTCTAACTATGGCTACACCTTC; CDR3: CASSDARFSNYGYTF
D: NA; V: TRBV24-1; J: TRBJ1-2; size: NA; DNA: TGTGCCACCAGTCGGGTGGTTGGCTATGGCTACACCTTC; CDR3: CATSRVVGYGYTF
D: TRBD1; V: TRBV18; J: TRBJ1-6; size: NA; DNA: TGTGCCAGCTCATCGGACAGGGGAGGACTCTCGGGCAATTCACCCCTCCACTTT; CDR3: CASSSDRGGLSGNSPLHF
D: NA; V: TRBV25-1; J: TRBJ1-1; size: NA; DNA: TGTGCCAGCAGTGAATATAGACAGTTTGGGGCTGAAGCTTTCTTT; CDR3: CASSEYRQFGAEAFF
D: NA; V: TRBV5-3; J: TRBJ1-1; size: once; DNA: TGTGCCAGAAGAGGGGGGAACACTGAAGCTTTCTTT; CDR3: CARRGGNTEAFF
D: TRBD1; V: TRBV3-1/TRBV3-2; J: TRBJ2-7; size: once; DNA: TGTGCCAGCAGCTTGGGACAGGGAATCCCCGAGCAGTACTTC; CDR3: CASSLGQGIPEQYF
D: NA; V: TRBV27; J: TRBJ2-5; size: NA; DNA: TGTGCCAGCAGGCCAACAACAGGGACCCAGTACTTC; CDR3: CASRPTTGTQYF
D: TRBD2; V: TRBV7-9; J: TRBJ2-1; size: NA; DNA: TGTGCCAGCAGCTTATCGCCTCTAGCGGGAGGTAGCAATGAGCAGTTCTTC; CDR3: CASSLSPLAGGSNEQFF
D: NA; V: TRBV19; J: TRBJ1-2; size: NA; DNA: TGTGCCAGTAGTACCTTAAACAGGGTAGGGGGCTACACCTTC; CDR3: CASSTLNRVGGYTF
D: NA; V: TRBV5-4; J: TRBJ2-1; size: NA; DNA: TGTGCCAGCAGCTTGGTCGGAAGCAATGAGCAGTTCTTC; CDR3: CASSLVGSNEQFF
D: NA; V: TRBV7-2; J: TRBJ1-5; size: NA; DNA: TGTGCCAGCAGCTTAAGGGGGGGGCGAAATAGCAATCAGCCCCAGCATTTT; CDR3: CASSLRGGRNSNQPQHF
D: TRBD1; V: TRBV7-8; J: TRBJ1-4; size: few; DNA: TGTGCCAGCAGCATCGGGCAGGGGGCTGAAAAACTGTTTTTT; CDR3: CASSIGQGAEKLFF
D: NA; V: TRBV3-1/TRBV3-2; J: TRBJ1-2; size: NA; DNA: TGTGCCAGCAGCTTCCGGCAGGGCAGGGGCTATGGCTACACCTTC; CDR3: CASSFRQGRGYGYTF
D: TRBD1; V: TRBV5-4; J: TRBJ2-3; size: NA; DNA: TGTGCCAGCAGACCGGACAGGCCACGCACAGATACGCAGTATTTT; CDR3: CASRPDRPRTDTQYF
D: NA; V: TRBV27; J: TRBJ1-1; size: NA; DNA: TGTGCCAGCAGTTTCAACAGGGCCACTGAAGCTTTCTTT; CDR3: CASSFNRATEAFF
D: TRBD1; V: TRBV28; J: TRBJ2-5; size: NA; DNA: TGTGCCAGCAGCTCTTGGACAGGGCTTGAGACCCAGTACTTC; CDR3: CASSSWTGLETQYF
D: NA; V: TRBV6-6; J: TRBJ2-7; size: NA; DNA: TGTGCCAGCAGTACTACAGGGGGGGACACCTACGAGCAGTACTTC; CDR3: CASSTTGGDTYEQYF
D: NA; V: TRBV19; J: TRBJ1-1; size: NA; DNA: TGTGCCAGTAAGGGCAGTTCATCGAGCACTGAAGCTTTCTTT; CDR3: CASKGSSSSTEAFF
D: NA; V: TRBV5-1; J: TRBJ1-2; size: NA; DNA: TGCGCCAGCAGCTTGAGTCACTCCAACTCCTATGGCTACACCTTC; CDR3: CASSLSHSNSYGYTF
D: NA; V: TRBV7-6; J: TRBJ2-7; size: NA; DNA: TGTGCCAGCAGCTTAGCGGGGCGGGGAAGCGAGCAGTACTTC; CDR3: CASSLAGRGSEQYF
D: TRBD1; V: TRBV5-1; J: TRBJ2-7; size: NA; DNA: TGCGCCAGCAGCTTGGGGGACAGAGGCGAGCAGTACTTC; CDR3: CASSLGDRGEQYF
D: TRBD1; V: TRBV6-1; J: TRBJ1-2; size: NA; DNA: TGTGCCAGCAGTGAGGGACAGGGCATCAATGGCTACACCTTC; CDR3: CASSEGQGINGYTF
D: TRBD1; V: TRBV6-5; J: TRBJ2-7; size: NA; DNA: TGTGCCAGCAGTTCGTGGGACAGGGGGTCCGAGCAGTACTTC; CDR3: CASSSWDRGSEQYF
D: NA; V: TRBV5-5; J: TRBJ2-3; size: NA; DNA: TGTGCCAGCAGCTCGGACAGTCCCAGGGGGGTTGCGCAGTATTTT; CDR3: CASSSDSPRGVAQYF
D: TRBD1; V: TRBV2; J: TRBJ2-5; size: NA; DNA: TGTGCCAGCAGTGAAGAAAACAGGGGATGGCCAGAGACCCAGTACTTC; CDR3: CASSEENRGWPETQYF
D: TRBD1; V: TRBV28; J: TRBJ1-5; size: NA; DNA: TGTGCCAGCGACTATATCCGGACAGGACTAGTTAATCAGCCCCAGCATTTT; CDR3: CASDYIRTGLVNQPQHF
D: TRBD2; V: TRBV3-1/TRBV3-2; J: TRBJ2-3; size: NA; DNA: TGTGCCAGCAGCCAAGCTAGCGGGGGGACCACAGATACGCAGTATTTT; CDR3: CASSQASGGTTDTQYF
D: NA; V: TRBV5-1; J: TRBJ1-2; size: once; DNA: TGCGCCAGCAGCTCGGACGGTCACTATGGCTACACCTTC; CDR3: CASSSDGHYGYTF
D: TRBD1; V: TRBV18; J: TRBJ1-1; size: NA; DNA: TGTGCCAGCTCACCCCGGGACAGGGGGAAGGAGGCTTTCTTT; CDR3: CASSPRDRGKEAFF
D: NA; V: TRBV4-1; J: TRBJ2-2; size: NA; DNA: TGCGCCAGCAGCCAGGTGCGGGGGCTCAAGAACACCGGGGAGCTGTTTTTT; CDR3: CASSQVRGLKNTGELFF